The source of this T cell receptor (beta chain) is a study of blood T cell repertoires in COVID-19. The overall study: The United States, Italy and Spain were the sources of the acute and convalescent COVID-19 samples.

Sequencing used immunoSEQ multiplex PCR; TCRdb keeps in-frame clones, though not all of them. The table shows 220,000 or so clones, with approximately 81% occurring only once. This sequence was found in a woman of 80 years or more with acute or convalescent COVID-19. Sequenced sample: peripheral blood.

The CDR3 sequence is CASSTLLGENSPLHF. CDR3 DNA sequence: TGTGCCAGTAGTACCCTTTTGGGAGAGAATTCACCCCTCCACTTT. This rearrangement joins TRBV19 to TRBJ1-6; D call uncertain. The CDR3 contains 15 residues. Per the germline V gene, CDR1 is LNHDA and CDR2 is SQIVND (reference sequence). V dropped 4 bases and J dropped 7 bases, with 14 bases sitting between them.